This TCR beta chain originates from a study of cytomegalovirus exposure and HLA in healthy donors. Overall study context: According to later analysis, the same platform produced the 120 validation and 600 to 800 first-cohort repertoires. Study outcomes and limitations: In the roughly 120 validation repertoires, approximately 94% of cluster scores exceeded 0, per a later analysis. The majority of TCR sequences were rare, yet some public TCRs appeared in many donors.

Measured with immunoSEQ multiplex PCR; TCRdb has only the in-frame clones, and not every one. The profile shows around 150,000 clones, 70% to 85% of them singletons. The donors were in the roughly 120-subject validation cohort, distinct from the approximately 700-subject first cohort. As concerns this clone: The antigen is unknown.

Trimming took 1 base from V and 3 from J; bases not matched to a gene: 5. Per germline, CDR1 MNHNS and CDR2 SASEGT. This CDR3 is 15 amino acids long. V gene TRBV6-1 combines with J gene TRBJ1-1, with 7 nucleotides matching TRBD1. The sample taken for sequencing was PBMCs. The receptor was derived from a man younger than 40 in good health and CMV-seropositive. The CDR3 coding sequence is TGTGCCAGCAGTGAAGGTGGGACAGCCTACACTGAAGCTTTCTTT. It specifies CASSEGGTAYTEAFF.